This T cell receptor beta chain was obtained from a study of neoadjuvant anti-PD-1 for oral cavity cancer. Overall study: Around day 43, patients without progression received a fourth nivolumab dose before surgery.

Cohort: HPV-negative, locally advanced oral cavity squamous cell carcinoma patients. Concerning this clone: Its specificity is not known.

Germline V CDR1 and CDR2: WNHNN, SYGVQD (reference sequence). Trimming cost V 3 bases and J 0 bases; bases outside gene matches: 6. The CDR3 is 16 amino acids. Profiling relied on immunoSEQ multiplex PCR, and the TCRdb table lists in-frame clones only, not all of them. The sample has about 6,700 clones, 55% to 75% seen once; the top ten hold about 3%. Whole-study results and caveats: Pretreatment Treg/Th17 ratio correlated inversely with post-treatment tumor clonality. Post-nivolumab, blood T cell clonality was significantly elevated in non-responders.

This TCR was recovered from a person aged 40 to 85 with oral cavity squamous cell carcinoma. V usage is TRBV10-1 and J usage is TRBJ2-3; 7 bases are a match to TRBD2. Sequencing was performed on PBMCs, taken before nivolumab (anti-PD-1) treatment. The CDR3 DNA reads as TGCGCCAGCAGTGACGGTGGCGGGGGAAGCACAGATACGCAGTATTTT. Protein product: CASSDGGGGSTDTQYF.